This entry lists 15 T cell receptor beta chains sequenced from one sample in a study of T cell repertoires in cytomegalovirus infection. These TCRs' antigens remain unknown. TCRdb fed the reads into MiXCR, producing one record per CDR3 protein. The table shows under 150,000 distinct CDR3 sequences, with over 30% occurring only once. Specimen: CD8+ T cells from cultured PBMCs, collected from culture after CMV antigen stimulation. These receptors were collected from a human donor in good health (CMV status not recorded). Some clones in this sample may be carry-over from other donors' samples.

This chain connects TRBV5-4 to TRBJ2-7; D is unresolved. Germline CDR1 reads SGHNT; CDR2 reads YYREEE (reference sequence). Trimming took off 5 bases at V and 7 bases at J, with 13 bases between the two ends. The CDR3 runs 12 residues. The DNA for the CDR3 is TGTGCCAGCAGTTCCCCGGCTGGGGAGCAGTACTTC. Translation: CASSSPAGEQYF.

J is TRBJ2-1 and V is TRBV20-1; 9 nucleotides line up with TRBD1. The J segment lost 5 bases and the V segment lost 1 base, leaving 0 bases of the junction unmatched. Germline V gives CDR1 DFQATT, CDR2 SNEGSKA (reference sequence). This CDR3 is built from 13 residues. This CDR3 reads CSARGTGDNEQFF. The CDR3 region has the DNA TGCAGTGCTAGAGGGACAGGGGACAATGAGCAGTTCTTC.

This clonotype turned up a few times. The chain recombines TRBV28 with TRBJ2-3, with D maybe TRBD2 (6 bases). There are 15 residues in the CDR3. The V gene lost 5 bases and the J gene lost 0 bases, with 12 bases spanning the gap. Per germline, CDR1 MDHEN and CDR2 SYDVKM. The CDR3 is CASSILSGSTDTQYF. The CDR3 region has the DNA TGTGCCAGCAGTATACTTAGCGGTAGCACAGATACGCAGTATTTT.

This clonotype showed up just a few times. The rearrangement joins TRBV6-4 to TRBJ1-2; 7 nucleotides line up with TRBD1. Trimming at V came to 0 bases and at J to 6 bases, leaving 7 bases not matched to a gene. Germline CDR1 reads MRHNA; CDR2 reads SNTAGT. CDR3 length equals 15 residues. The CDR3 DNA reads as TGTGCCAGCAGTGACTCTGGGCAGGGGGAAGATGGCTACACCTTC. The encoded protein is CASSDSGQGEDGYTF.

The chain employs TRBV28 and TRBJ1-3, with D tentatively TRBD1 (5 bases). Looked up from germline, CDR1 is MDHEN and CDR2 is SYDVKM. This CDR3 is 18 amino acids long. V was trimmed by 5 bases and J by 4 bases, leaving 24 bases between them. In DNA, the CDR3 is TGTGCCAGCAGTCCCGAAGATGGACACCTCAAAGCGGGAAACACCATATATTTT. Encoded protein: CASSPEDGHLKAGNTIYF.

In nucleotides, the CDR3 is TGTGCCAGCAGAGACGGACAGGGAGTAGCCCAGCCCCAGCATTTT. Its translation is CASRDGQGVAQPQHF. This chain connects TRBV2 to TRBJ1-5, with 8 bases aligning to TRBD1. The CDR3 is 15 residues long. Trimming cost V 6 bases and J 7 bases; bases outside gene matches: 11. Germline V gene data show CDR1 as SNHLY and CDR2 as FYNNEI.

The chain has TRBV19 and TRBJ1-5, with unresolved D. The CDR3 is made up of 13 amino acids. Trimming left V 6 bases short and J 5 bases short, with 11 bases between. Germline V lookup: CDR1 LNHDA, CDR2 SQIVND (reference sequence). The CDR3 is CASRSGEDQPQHF. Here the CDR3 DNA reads TGTGCCAGTAGATCTGGGGAGGATCAGCCCCAGCATTTT.

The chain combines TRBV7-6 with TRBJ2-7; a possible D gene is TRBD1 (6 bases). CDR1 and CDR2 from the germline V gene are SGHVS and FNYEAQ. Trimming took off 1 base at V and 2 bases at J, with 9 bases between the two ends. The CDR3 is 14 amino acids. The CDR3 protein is CASSLEQGAYEQYF. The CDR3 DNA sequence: TGTGCCAGCAGCTTAGAACAGGGTGCCTACGAGCAGTACTTC.

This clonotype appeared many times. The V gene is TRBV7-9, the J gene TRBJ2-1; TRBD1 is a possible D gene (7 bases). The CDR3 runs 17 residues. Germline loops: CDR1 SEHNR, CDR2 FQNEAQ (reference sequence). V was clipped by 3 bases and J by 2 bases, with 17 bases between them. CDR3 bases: TGTGCCAGCAGCTTGGTCGGGGGACAGAGCACCTACAATGAGCAGTTCTTC. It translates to CASSLVGGQSTYNEQFF.

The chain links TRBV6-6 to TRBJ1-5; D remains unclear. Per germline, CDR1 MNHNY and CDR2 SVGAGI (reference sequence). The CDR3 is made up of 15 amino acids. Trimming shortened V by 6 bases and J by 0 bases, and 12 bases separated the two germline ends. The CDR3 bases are TGTGCCAGCAGGGAGGAGAGGGTTAGCAATCAGCCCCAGCATTTT. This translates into CASREERVSNQPQHF.

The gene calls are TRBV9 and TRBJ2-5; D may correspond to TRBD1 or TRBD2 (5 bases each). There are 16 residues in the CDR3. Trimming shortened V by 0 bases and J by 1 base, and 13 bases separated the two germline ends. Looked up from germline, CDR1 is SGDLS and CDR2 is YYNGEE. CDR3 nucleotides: TGTGCCAGCAGCGTAGGAGGGATTAGGGGCCAAGAGACCCAGTACTTC. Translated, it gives CASSVGGIRGQETQYF.

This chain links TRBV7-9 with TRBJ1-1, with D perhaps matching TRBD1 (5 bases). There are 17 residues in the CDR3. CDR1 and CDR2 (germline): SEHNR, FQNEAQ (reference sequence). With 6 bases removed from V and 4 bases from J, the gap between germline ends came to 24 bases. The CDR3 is CASSTTSGTIMGTEAFF. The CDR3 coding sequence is TGTGCCAGCAGTACCACCTCCGGGACTATAATGGGCACTGAAGCTTTCTTT.

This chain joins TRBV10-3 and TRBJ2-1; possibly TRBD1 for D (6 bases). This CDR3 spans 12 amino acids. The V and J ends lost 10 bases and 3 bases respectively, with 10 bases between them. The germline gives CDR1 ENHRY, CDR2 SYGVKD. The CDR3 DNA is TGTGCCACCCGACAGGACTACAATGAGCAGTTCTTC. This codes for CATRQDYNEQFF.

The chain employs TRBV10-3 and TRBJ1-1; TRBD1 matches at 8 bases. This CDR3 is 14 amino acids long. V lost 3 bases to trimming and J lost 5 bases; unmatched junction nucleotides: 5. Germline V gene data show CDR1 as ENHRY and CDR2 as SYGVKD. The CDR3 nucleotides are TGTGCCATCAGTGAAGGACAGGGCGTAACTGAAGCTTTCTTT. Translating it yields CAISEGQGVTEAFF.

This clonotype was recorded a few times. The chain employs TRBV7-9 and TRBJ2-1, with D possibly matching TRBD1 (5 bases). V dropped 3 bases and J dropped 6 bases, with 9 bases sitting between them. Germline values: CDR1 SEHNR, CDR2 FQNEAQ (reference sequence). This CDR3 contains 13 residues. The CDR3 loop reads CASSFRQLNEQFF. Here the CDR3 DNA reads TGTGCCAGCAGCTTCCGACAGCTCAATGAGCAGTTCTTC.